The 12 T cell receptor beta chains listed next were all sequenced from one sample in a study of blood T cell repertoires in COVID-19. Here immunoSEQ multiplex PCR was the method, and the copy in TCRdb shows in-frame clones only, minus some. Of about 200,000 clones in the sample, approximately 82% were seen once. The sample consisted of peripheral blood. Receptors originate from a human donor with acute or convalescent COVID-19. The donor label of this sample is uncertain.

The chain links TRBV28 to TRBJ2-3, with TRBD2 as a possible D gene (6 bases). The CDR3 totals 12 residues. With 6 bases removed from V and 2 bases from J, the gap between germline ends came to 6 bases. Germline loops: CDR1 MDHEN, CDR2 SYDVKM. The CDR3 DNA follows: TGTGCCAGCAGGGACTACACAGATACGCAGTATTTT. This codes for CASRDYTDTQYF. Looking up the rest from reference TRBV28 and TRBJ2-3 gives the full variable domain: DVKVTQSSRYLVKRTGEKVFLECVQDMDHENMFWYRQDPGLGLRLIYFSYDVKMKEKGDIPEGYSVSREKKERFSLILESASTNQTSMYLCASRDYTDTQYFGPGTRLTVL.

The sample holds one count of this clone. The chain uses TRBV27 and TRBJ2-2; TRBD1 aligns across 7 bases. There are 13 residues in the CDR3. CDR1 and CDR2 (germline): MNHEY, SMNVEV (reference sequence). Trimming at V came to 3 bases and at J to 6 bases, leaving 1 base not matched to a gene. The CDR3 bases are TGTGCCAGCAGTTTGACAGGGTCCGGGGAGCTGTTTTTT. This sequence encodes CASSLTGSGELFF.

This clone has a handful of counts. The rearrangement links TRBV15 to TRBJ1-2; 10 positions match TRBD1. CDR1 is LNHNV, CDR2 YYDKDF, per germline (reference sequence). The CDR3 extends over 16 amino acids. V lost 4 bases and J lost 4; bases outside the gene matches: 9. The CDR3 bases are TGTGCCACCAGCACGGGGGACAGGGGAAGGGGCTATGGCTACACCTTC. It codes for CATSTGDRGRGYGYTF.

V is TRBV9 and J is TRBJ2-3; weak D call: TRBD1 (5 bases). The CDR3 is made up of 17 amino acids. Trimming removed 0 bases from V and 4 bases from J, with 18 bases in between. Germline lookup yields CDR1 SGDLS and CDR2 YYNGEE. The CDR3 DNA sequence: TGTGCCAGCAGCGTAGGGGGCAGGGTGGTAGGAGCAGATACGCAGTATTTT. Protein sequence: CASSVGGRVVGADTQYF.

This chain links TRBV5-1 with TRBJ2-1; D is possibly TRBD2 (6 bases). CDR1 and CDR2 from the germline V gene are SGHRS and YFSETQ. CDR3 length: 14 amino acids. Trimming shortened V by 1 base and J by 8 bases, and 13 bases separated the two germline ends. CDR3 coding DNA: TGCGCCAGCAGCTTGAGCGGGTTAGGGGATGAGCAGTTCTTC. It yields the protein CASSLSGLGDEQFF.

V gene TRBV6-6 combines with J gene TRBJ1-4; possible D gene TRBD1, 6 bases. Germline values: CDR1 MNHNY, CDR2 SVGAGI (reference sequence). Trimming took 6 bases from V and 4 from J, leaving 15 bases between them. The CDR3 consists of 15 residues. CDR3 bases: TGTGCCAGCAGACCTGGGGGCAGGGGTAATGAAAAACTGTTTTTT. It yields the protein CASRPGGRGNEKLFF.

The rearrangement links TRBV6-4 to TRBJ1-6; perhaps TRBD1 as D (5 bases). CDR1 MRHNA and CDR2 SNTAGT come from the germline V gene. Between the trimmed V and J ends, which lost 6 bases and 6 bases, there was a span of 9 bases. CDR3 length equals 13 residues. CDR3 residues: CASRGGTNSPLHF. In DNA form, the CDR3 reads TGTGCCAGCAGGGGGGGGACTAATTCACCCCTCCACTTT.

In this sample, this clone turned up many times. CDR3 nucleotides: TGCGCCAGCAGTGAGTCCGGGGGGCTCTCCTACGAGCAGTACTTC. Translation gives CASSESGGLSYEQYF. The chain carries TRBV10-1 and TRBJ2-7, with TRBD2 as a possible D gene (7 bases). This CDR3 region has 15 residues. The germline V and J ends were trimmed by 0 bases and 0 bases, with 9 bases remaining between them. CDR1 and CDR2 from the germline V gene are WNHNN and SYGVQD (reference sequence).

This clone was seen only once. J is TRBJ2-7 and V is TRBV9; 10 positions match TRBD2. Trimming took 4 bases from V and 3 from J; bases not matched to a gene: 10. Germline CDR1 SGDLS, CDR2 YYNGEE. This CDR3 has 16 residues. The DNA of the CDR3 is TGTGCCAGCAGCCTTGGGACTAGCGCCAAGATCTACGAGCAGTACTTC. It codes for CASSLGTSAKIYEQYF.

The chain couples TRBV4-1 to TRBJ1-2; maybe TRBD1 (6 bases). Germline V gene sequence: CDR1 MGHRA, CDR2 YSYEKL. V dropped 1 base and J dropped 8 bases, with 20 bases sitting between them. The CDR3 contains 16 residues. The CDR3 coding sequence is TGCGCCAGCAGCCAAGTGGGCTGGGGGGGCGCAGGAGGCTACACCTTC. It specifies CASSQVGWGGAGGYTF.

This chain links TRBV18 with TRBJ2-7, with a possible D match to TRBD1 (6 bases). V lost 2 bases and J 2 bases, leaving 10 bases between the germline ends. The CDR3 extends over 14 amino acids. Germline values: CDR1 KGHSH, CDR2 LQKENI. The CDR3 protein is CASSPGGPTYEQYF. In DNA form, the CDR3 reads TGTGCCAGCTCACCAGGGGGCCCTACCTACGAGCAGTACTTC.

The chain combines TRBV30 with TRBJ1-2; no definite D call. The germline V gene encodes CDR1 GTSNPN and CDR2 SVGIG (reference sequence). There are 11 residues in the CDR3. The ends were cut back, 8 bases at V and 4 bases at J, with 11 bases in the middle. The CDR3 here is CALTGSYGYTF. CDR3 sequence (DNA): TGTGCCCTAACGGGATCCTATGGCTACACCTTC. Drawing the rest from reference TRBV30 and TRBJ1-2, the complete variable domain is SQTIHQWPATLVQPVGSPLSLECTVEGTSNPNLYWYRQAAGRGLQLLFYSVGIGQISSEVPQNLSASRPQDRQFILSSKKLLLSDSGFYLCALTGSYGYTFGSGTRLTVV.